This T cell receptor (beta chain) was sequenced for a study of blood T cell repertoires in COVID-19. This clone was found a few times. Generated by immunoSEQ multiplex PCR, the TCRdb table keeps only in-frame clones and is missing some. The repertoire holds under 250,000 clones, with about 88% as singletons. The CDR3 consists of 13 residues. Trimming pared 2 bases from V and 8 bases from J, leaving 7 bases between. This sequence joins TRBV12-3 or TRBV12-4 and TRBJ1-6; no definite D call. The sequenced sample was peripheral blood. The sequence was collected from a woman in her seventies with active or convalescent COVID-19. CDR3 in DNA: TGTGCCAGCAGTTTAACACAAGATTCACCCCTCCACTTT. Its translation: CASSLTQDSPLHF.